Below are 28 T cell receptor beta chains sequenced from a single sample in a study of CXCR3-negative and CXCR3-positive naive CD8 T cells. Preparation of TRB cDNA libraries relied on 5' RACE carrying UMI labels. After re-calling the 5' RACE reads, TCRdb lists one entry per CDR3 protein, DNA absent. The listing records 60,000 or so distinct CDR3 sequences. Specimen: memory CD8+ T cells from blood. Source of these receptors: a human donor in good health. Some clones in this sample may be carry-over from other donors' samples.

The chain carries TRBV11-2 and TRBJ2-3; with no DNA, the TCRdb D assignment of TRBD2 cannot be verified. Per the germline V gene, CDR1 is SGHAT and CDR2 is FQNNGV. The CDR3 is 15 amino acids. The CDR3 loop reads CASSPSGPEPDTQYF.

The chain recombines TRBV6-2 or TRBV6-3 with TRBJ2-7; TCRdb names TRBD1, which stays unverified in the absence of DNA. The CDR3 has 14 residues. Germline assignment: CDR1 MNHEY and CDR2 SVGEGT. The CDR3 reads CASSYRQTGYEQYF.

The gene calls are TRBV7-9 and TRBJ2-5. The CDR3 loop spans 13 amino acids. Germline assignment: CDR1 SEHNR and CDR2 FQNEAQ (reference sequence). This CDR3 is CASSHPYSQTQYF.

V and J are TRBV28 and TRBJ2-7; without DNA, the TCRdb call of TRBD2 cannot be checked. Germline assignment: CDR1 MDHEN and CDR2 SYDVKM. The CDR3 length is 13 residues. The CDR3 sequence is CASSSQRGYEQYF.

This sequence joins TRBV29-1 and TRBJ1-2; the D gene TCRdb calls, TRBD1, cannot be checked with no DNA. The CDR3 runs to 15 residues. The germline V gene encodes CDR1 SQVTM and CDR2 ANQGSEA. The CDR3 region is CSVEDSTGDSYGYTF.

V usage is TRBV3-1 and J usage is TRBJ1-1; TCRdb reports TRBD1, a call that lacks DNA to check it against. Germline CDR1 is LGHDT and CDR2 is YNNKEL (reference sequence). The CDR3 length is 15 residues. The CDR3 region is CASSQDSSGGTEAFF. Full variable domain (missing parts from reference TRBV3-1 and TRBJ1-1): DTAVSQTPKYLVTQMGNDKSIKCEQNLGHDTMYWYKQDSKKFLKIMFSYNNKELIINETVPNRFSPKSPDKAHLNLHINSLELGDSAVYFCASSQDSSGGTEAFFGQGTRLTVV.

The chain recombines TRBV5-4 with TRBJ2-5; TCRdb names TRBD2, which stays unverified in the absence of DNA. The CDR3 is 16 residues long. CDR1 and CDR2 (germline): SGHNT, YYREEE (reference sequence). CDR3 protein: CASSPIAGEGRETQYF.

The CDR3 is CSARDLSPEAFF. This chain uses TRBV20-1 with TRBJ1-1. This CDR3 is built from 12 residues. CDR1 is DFQATT and CDR2 is SNEGSKA in the germline V gene (reference sequence).

V usage is TRBV6-2 or TRBV6-3 and J usage is TRBJ2-5; TCRdb designates TRBD1, a call that cannot be tested without DNA. The CDR3 has 14 amino acids. The V gene's germline CDR1 is MNHEY and CDR2 SVGEGT. CDR3 amino acids: CASSKTGGLETQYF.

The chain employs TRBV6-2 or TRBV6-3 and TRBJ2-1; TCRdb gives TRBD1 as the D gene, but with no DNA this cannot be confirmed. The CDR3 is 14 amino acids. Germline-derived CDR1 and CDR2 are MNHEY and SVGEGT. CDR3 region: CASSSGTPYNEQFF.

The chain uses TRBV12-3 or TRBV12-4 and TRBJ2-5. The CDR3 spans 12 residues. The CDR3 protein is CASSVTGETQYF.

V and J are TRBV25-1 and TRBJ1-2; TCRdb names TRBD1, which stays unverified in the absence of DNA. The germline CDR1 and CDR2 sequences are MGHDK and SYGVNS. This CDR3 has 13 amino acids. The CDR3 is CASRRGQAYGYTF.

The CDR3: CSASARDRAYNEQFF. This chain joins TRBV20-1 and TRBJ2-1; TCRdb's D call of TRBD1 is untestable without DNA. CDR3 size: 15 residues. Germline assignment: CDR1 DFQATT and CDR2 SNEGSKA (reference sequence).

V is TRBV28 and J is TRBJ2-2; there is no DNA to check the TCRdb D call of TRBD1. This CDR3 comprises 15 residues. Germline-derived CDR1 and CDR2 are MDHEN and SYDVKM. CDR3 in amino acids: CASSFGQGVTGELFF.

The V call is TRBV19, the J call TRBJ2-5; the TRBD2 assignment by TCRdb is unverifiable without DNA. Germline-derived CDR1 and CDR2 are LNHDA and SQIVND (reference sequence). The CDR3 loop spans 17 amino acids. CDR3 sequence reads: CASSSLAGAWSEETQYF.

This chain joins TRBV9 and TRBJ1-2. This CDR3 spans 15 amino acids. The germline gives CDR1 SGDLS, CDR2 YYNGEE. The CDR3 sequence is CASSVGQDIPYGYTF.

The chain links TRBV12-3 or TRBV12-4 to TRBJ2-1; the D gene TCRdb calls, TRBD2, cannot be checked with no DNA. The CDR3 totals 14 residues. The chain's CDR3 is CASSPSIAAVEQFF.

This sequence joins TRBV28 and TRBJ2-7; TCRdb's assignment of TRBD1 cannot be checked, as there is no DNA. This CDR3 is 15 amino acids long. Germline V lookup: CDR1 MDHEN, CDR2 SYDVKM. This CDR3 reads CASSLRGTLGHEQYF.

V is TRBV7-3 and J is TRBJ2-1; no DNA is available, so the TRBD2 call from TCRdb remains unchecked. The CDR3 sequence is 16 residues long. Germline assignment: CDR1 SGHTA and CDR2 FQGTGA. The CDR3 reads CASGPSGESSYNEQFF.

The chain links TRBV29-1 to TRBJ2-7; TCRdb returns TRBD1, unconfirmable since there is no DNA. Germline V gene lookup returns CDR1 SQVTM and CDR2 ANQGSEA. This CDR3 region has 15 residues. The CDR3 sequence is CSVEVEQGHTYEQYF.

The chain carries TRBV7-3 and TRBJ1-5. Germline-derived CDR1 and CDR2 are SGHTA and FQGTGA. This CDR3 is 13 amino acids long. This CDR3 reads CASSPGSNQPQHF. The full variable domain, its missing parts supplied by reference TRBV7-3 and TRBJ1-5, is GAGVSQTPSNKVTEKGKYVELRCDPISGHTALYWYRQSLGQGPEFLIYFQGTGAADDSGLPNDRFFAVRPEGSVSTLKIQRTERGDSAVYLCASSPGSNQPQHFGDGTRLSIL.

The V and J genes are TRBV29-1 and TRBJ1-2. Germline CDR1 and CDR2: SQVTM and ANQGSEA. The CDR3 is made up of 15 amino acids. CDR3 in amino acids: CSVEGRAGESWGYTF.

The rearrangement uses TRBV9 and TRBJ2-7. CDR3 length: 13 residues. The germline V gene has CDR1 SGDLS and CDR2 YYNGEE. The CDR3 sequence: CASSVDLFSEQYF.

V and J are TRBV7-2 and TRBJ1-5. The CDR3 contains 15 residues. The germline V gene has CDR1 SGHTA and CDR2 FQGNSA. CDR3 loop: CASSLERNITEPQHF.

The V call is TRBV6-2 or TRBV6-3, the J call TRBJ2-7; TCRdb picks TRBD2, but there is no DNA to check that call. CDR1 MNHEY and CDR2 SVGEGT come from the germline V gene. This CDR3 comprises 15 residues. The CDR3 loop reads CASTYLAANSYEQYF.

The V and J genes are TRBV4-3 and TRBJ1-2; TCRdb calls TRBD1, which cannot be checked without DNA. Germline V gives CDR1 LGHNA, CDR2 YSLEER. This CDR3 spans 15 amino acids. The CDR3 is CASSQDRAINYGYTF.

J is TRBJ2-5 and V is TRBV28; with no DNA, the TCRdb D assignment of TRBD2 cannot be verified. The CDR3 contains 16 residues. CDR1 is MDHEN and CDR2 is SYDVKM in the germline V gene. The CDR3 region is CASSPQGGGDLETQYF.

The CDR3 loop is CSARDSGEAGELFF. The chain combines TRBV20-1 with TRBJ2-2; there is no DNA to check the TCRdb D call of TRBD2. CDR3 length equals 14 residues. From germline, CDR1 is DFQATT and CDR2 SNEGSKA (reference sequence).